This T cell receptor (beta chain) was observed in a study of blood T cell repertoires in COVID-19. Study overall: The analysed material was cDNA or gDNA that came from T cells, B-cell-depleted T cells, or PBMCs.

Sequencing was performed with immunoSEQ multiplex PCR; in TCRdb, only in-frame clones are kept and a portion is missing. Here the sample spans around 400,000 clones, more than 85% being singletons. V was shortened by 4 bases and J by 2 bases, with 12 bases between the two germline ends. The germline gives CDR1 LGHDT, CDR2 YNNKEL (reference sequence). The CDR3 sequence is 15 residues long. Participants classified as exposed had met a COVID-19 case within 2 weeks before study entry. J is TRBJ1-3 and V is TRBV3-1 (or the pseudogene TRBV3-2); D unclear. The TCR was taken from a woman aged 35 to 49 who had been exposed to COVID-19. The sample was PBMCs or T cells enriched from blood (not recorded which). The CDR3: CASSPTMTTGNTIYF. Here the CDR3 DNA reads TGTGCCAGCAGCCCAACCATGACTACTGGAAACACCATATATTTT.